This T cell receptor (beta chain) was obtained from a study of post-analysis software for immune sequencing data. General observations from the study: Five TRBV segments, TRBV5-6, TRBV5-1 and TRBV20-1 among them, were found more frequent in patients than controls. People with multiple sclerosis had a significantly lower normalized Chao1 diversity than controls did.

V lost 4 bases and J lost 6; bases outside the gene matches: 13. This CDR3 comprises 16 residues. Germline V lookup: CDR1 MDHEN, CDR2 SYDVKM. Libraries were made from TCR beta cDNA, and they carried unique molecular identifiers. From about 1 to 10 million T cells, about 500,000 cDNA molecules were obtained. TCRdb re-derived calls from the PCR reads in MiXCR, one entry per CDR3 protein. The profile shows a few hundred thousand distinct CDR3 sequences, around 37% of them singletons. Details on this clonotype: Antigen: not known.

Material for sequencing was blood. V and J are TRBV28 and TRBJ2-3; 7 positions match TRBD1. The sequence derives from a girl aged 10 to 17 with multiple sclerosis. The CDR3 DNA reads as TGTGCCAGCAGTTCTCCGGACAGGCCCATCGGGGATACGCAGTATTTT. The encoded protein is CASSSPDRPIGDTQYF.